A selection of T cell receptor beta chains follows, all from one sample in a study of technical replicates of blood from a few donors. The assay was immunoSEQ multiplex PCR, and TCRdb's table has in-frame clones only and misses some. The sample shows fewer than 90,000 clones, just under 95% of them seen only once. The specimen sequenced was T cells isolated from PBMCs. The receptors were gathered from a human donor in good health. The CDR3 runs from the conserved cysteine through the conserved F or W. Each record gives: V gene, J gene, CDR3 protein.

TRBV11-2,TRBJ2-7,CASARGTPYEQYF
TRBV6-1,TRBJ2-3,CASTLPGATDTQYF
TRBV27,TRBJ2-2,CASSLRAGGGSGELFF
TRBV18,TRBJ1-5,CASSLGGLSNQPQHF
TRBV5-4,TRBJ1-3,CASSQGGVALNTIYF
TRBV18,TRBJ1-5,CASSPTGQDQPQHF
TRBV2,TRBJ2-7,CASSLSGGAHEQYF
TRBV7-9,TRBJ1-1,CASWQNTEAFF
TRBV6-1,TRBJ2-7,CASSDFGGQGYGEQYF
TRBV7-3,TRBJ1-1,CASSPGGQGASEAFF
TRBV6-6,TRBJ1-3,CASRSAESSGNTIYF
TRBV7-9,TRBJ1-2,CASSRDYGYTF
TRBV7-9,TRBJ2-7,CASSLLQNEQYF
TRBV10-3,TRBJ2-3,CAISLTGPTDTQYF
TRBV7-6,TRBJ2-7,CASSLDGQSVSEQYF
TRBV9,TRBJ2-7,CASSPGVVREQYF
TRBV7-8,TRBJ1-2,CASRPRRTEHGYTF
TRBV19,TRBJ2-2,CASSPRTGVETGELFF
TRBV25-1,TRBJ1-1,CASTREQGIAFF
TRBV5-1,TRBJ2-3,CASSLADRGGDTQYF
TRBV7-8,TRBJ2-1,CASSLGGRGFF
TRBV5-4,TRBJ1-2,CASSQRQGAREGYTF
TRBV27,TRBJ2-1,CASSSTGTVYNEQFF
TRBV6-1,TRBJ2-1,CASSVSGTSAYNEQFF
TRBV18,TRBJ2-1,CASSPPSLAGGHNEQFF
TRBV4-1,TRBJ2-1,CASSQGSSGRDYEQFF
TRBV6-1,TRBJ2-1,CASSDSGTSNRDEQFF
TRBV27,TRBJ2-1,CASSLQRTSGRALYNEQFF
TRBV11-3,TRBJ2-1,CASSSTSGGALEQFF
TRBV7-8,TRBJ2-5,CASSLRASSGYQETQYF
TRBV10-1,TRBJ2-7,CASSVGGPPYEQYF
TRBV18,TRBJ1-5,CASSPPGQGVFRHQPQHF
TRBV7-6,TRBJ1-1,CASSLTANTEAFF
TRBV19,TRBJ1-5,CASSYDGGRNQPQHF
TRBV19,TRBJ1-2,CASSPRPGGYYGYTF
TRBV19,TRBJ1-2,CASSRDGYTF
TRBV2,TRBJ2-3,CASWSGKGTDTQYF
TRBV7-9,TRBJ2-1,CASSLVGRGAVLEQFF
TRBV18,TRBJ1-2,CASSPGEPYYGYTF